Sequencing of this T cell receptor (beta chain) was carried out in a study of early T cells in non-severe SARS-CoV-2 infection. Whole-study context: From unsorted whole blood, bulk RNA was sequenced, and the chains remained unpaired.

CDR1 is SSHAT, CDR2 FNYEAQ, per germline (reference sequence). V was pared by 5 bases and J by 5 bases, with 9 bases between. This CDR3 region has 13 residues. Notes on the study in general: There was a bias toward anti-spike CD8 responses in VDJdb matching, which missed private and CD4 specificities.

Each cDNA molecule carried a unique molecular identifier. MiXCR, applied by TCRdb to the 5' RACE reads, yields one record per CDR3 protein. The table has some 97,000 distinct CDR3 sequences, 11% seen once. This clonotype turned up a few times. Its antigen is not identified. The sequence came from an adult who was a healthcare worker with PCR-confirmed SARS-CoV-2 infection or an uninfected control (not recorded which). The sequenced sample was whole blood, obtained at baseline. The chain carries TRBV7-7 and TRBJ2-2; a weak D match, TRBD2 (6 bases). The CDR3 reads CASSISGTGELFF. In DNA, the CDR3 is TGTGCCAGCAGCATAAGCGGGACCGGGGAGCTGTTTTTT.